The following is a T cell receptor beta chain sequence with its context. The sample is drawn from a study of blood T cell repertoires in COVID-19. Whole-study context: The origin of the acute and convalescent COVID-19 samples was the United States, Italy and Spain. PBMCs, B-cell-depleted T cells, or T cells were the source of the cDNA or gDNA that made up the material.

Per the study methods: Researchers report that nucleated cell counts were estimated from reference gene primer amplification. Sequenced by immunoSEQ multiplex PCR; TCRdb stores in-frame clones only, minus some. From that table come the V and J calls and clone size; the DNA was used to work out D and trimming. The sample includes 53,000 or so clones, about 80% seen only once; the top ten take under 3.5%. The CDR3 is 15 residues long. Germline lookup yields CDR1 KGHSH and CDR2 LQKENI. V was shortened by 2 bases and J by 3 bases, with 8 bases between the two germline ends. The source of this sequence is a man in his sixties with acute or convalescent COVID-19. The chain links TRBV18 to TRBJ1-6; possibly TRBD1 for D (5 bases). The sample consisted of peripheral blood. As DNA, the CDR3 is TGTGCCAGCTCACCAGGGGCCAACTATAATTCACCCCTCCACTTT. Protein: CASSPGANYNSPLHF.